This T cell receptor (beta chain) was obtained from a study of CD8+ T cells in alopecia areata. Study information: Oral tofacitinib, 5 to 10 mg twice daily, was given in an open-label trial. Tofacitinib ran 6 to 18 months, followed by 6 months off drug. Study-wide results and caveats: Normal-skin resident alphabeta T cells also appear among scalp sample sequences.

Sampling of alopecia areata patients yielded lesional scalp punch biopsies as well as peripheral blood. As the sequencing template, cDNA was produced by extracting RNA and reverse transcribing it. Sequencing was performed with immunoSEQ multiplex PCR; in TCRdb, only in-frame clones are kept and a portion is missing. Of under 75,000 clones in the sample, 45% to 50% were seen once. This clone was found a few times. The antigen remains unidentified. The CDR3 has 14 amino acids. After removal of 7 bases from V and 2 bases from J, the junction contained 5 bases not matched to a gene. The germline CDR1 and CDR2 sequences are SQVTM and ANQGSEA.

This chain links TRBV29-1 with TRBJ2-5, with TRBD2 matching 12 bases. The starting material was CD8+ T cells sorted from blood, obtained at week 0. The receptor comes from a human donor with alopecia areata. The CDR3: CSGGLAGIQETQYF. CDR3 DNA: TGCAGCGGCGGACTAGCGGGGATTCAAGAGACCCAGTACTTC.